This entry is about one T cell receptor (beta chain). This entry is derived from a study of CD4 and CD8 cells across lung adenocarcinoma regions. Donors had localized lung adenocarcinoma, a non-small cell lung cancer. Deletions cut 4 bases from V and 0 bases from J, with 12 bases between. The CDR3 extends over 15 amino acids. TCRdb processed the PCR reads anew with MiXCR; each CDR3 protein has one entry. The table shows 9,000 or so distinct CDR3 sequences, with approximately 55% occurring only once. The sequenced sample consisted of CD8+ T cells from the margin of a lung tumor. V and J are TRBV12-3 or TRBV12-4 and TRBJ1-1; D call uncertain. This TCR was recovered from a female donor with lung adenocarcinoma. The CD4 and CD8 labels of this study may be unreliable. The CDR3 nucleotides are TGTGCCAGCAGTTCGGCGCAGGTTTTGAACACTGAAGCTTTCTTT. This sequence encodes CASSSAQVLNTEAFF.